This T cell receptor (beta chain) comes out of a study of blood T cell repertoires in COVID-19. Study-wide context: Sample material is recorded as cDNA or gDNA derived from T cells, B-cell-depleted T cells, or PBMCs.

This CDR3 has 15 amino acids. The V gene's germline CDR1 is LNHDA and CDR2 SQIVND (reference sequence). The junction had 9 bases not matched to a gene; V was cut back by 5 bases and J by 4 bases. This clone came up a few times. Study processing details: Scientists estimated how many nucleated cells there were by amplifying reference gene primers. The protocol was immunoSEQ multiplex PCR, while the TCRdb copy is restricted to in-frame clones and leaves out a portion. V, J and clone size are taken as reported in that table, and D and trimming were inferred from the DNA itself. The sample includes 95,000 to 150,000 clones, 60% to 80% of them seen just once. Patients from Seattle were sampled longitudinally, starting during active infection.

Sequenced sample: peripheral blood. This chain joins TRBV19 and TRBJ1-1, with 8 bases identical to TRBD1. This sequence originates from an elderly man with COVID-19, enrolled during active disease. CDR3: CASSVDGRGPTEAFF. CDR3 in DNA: TGTGCCAGTAGTGTTGATGGCAGGGGGCCCACTGAAGCTTTCTTT.